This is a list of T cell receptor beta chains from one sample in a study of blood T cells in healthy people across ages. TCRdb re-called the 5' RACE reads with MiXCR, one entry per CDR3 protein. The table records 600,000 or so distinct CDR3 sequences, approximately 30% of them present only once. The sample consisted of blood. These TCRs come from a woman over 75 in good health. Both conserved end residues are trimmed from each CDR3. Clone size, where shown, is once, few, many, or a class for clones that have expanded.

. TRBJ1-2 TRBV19 ASSAQGSYVYGYT
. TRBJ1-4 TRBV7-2 ASSLRGGNFATNEKLF
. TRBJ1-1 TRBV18 ASSPLTGVNSETF
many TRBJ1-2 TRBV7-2 ATTETNYGYT
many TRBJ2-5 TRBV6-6 ASRPGGETQY
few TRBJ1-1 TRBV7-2 ASTPLLELNTEAF
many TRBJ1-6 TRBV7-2 ASSSAPNSPLH
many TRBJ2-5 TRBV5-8 ASSPPGAGYGETQY
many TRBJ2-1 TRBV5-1 ASSWGGAGPRRF
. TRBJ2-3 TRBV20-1 SASVNRGGTDTQY
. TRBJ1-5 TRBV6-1 ASRYNSNQPQH
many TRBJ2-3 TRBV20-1 SATLTASTDTQY
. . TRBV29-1 SVGQINNNEQY
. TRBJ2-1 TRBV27 ASSPPSGTSGYNEQF
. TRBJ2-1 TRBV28 ASIQGARVDEQL
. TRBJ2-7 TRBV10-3 AISSGTTDYEQY
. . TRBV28 ASGDRSGEQY
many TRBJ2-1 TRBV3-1 ASSLRSVALYNEQF
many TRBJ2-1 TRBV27 ASTSLVGNEQF
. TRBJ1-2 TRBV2 ASSEIGDGYT
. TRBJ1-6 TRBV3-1 ASTGVSYNSPLH
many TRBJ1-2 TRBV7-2 ASSLRMGPTTGGYT
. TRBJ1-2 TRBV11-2 ASSPRRGGASYGYT
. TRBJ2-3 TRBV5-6 ASSVPGTGGGARTDTQY
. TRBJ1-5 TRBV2 ASSEGAGANQPQH
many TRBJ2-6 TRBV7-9 ASSLVSGGLSGANVLT
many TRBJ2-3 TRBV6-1 ASSEDLLAGSRTDTQY
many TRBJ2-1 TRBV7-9 ASSSTGAEQF
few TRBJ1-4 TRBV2 ASTPGRSNEKLF
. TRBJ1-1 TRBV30 ACGGGRGRTEAF
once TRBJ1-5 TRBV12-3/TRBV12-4 ASSLWDGLNQPQH
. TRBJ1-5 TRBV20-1 SARGLQGKKQPQH
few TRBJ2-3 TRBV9 ASSPSRDSGGAGTDTQY
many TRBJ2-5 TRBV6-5 ASKDSGRSRETQY
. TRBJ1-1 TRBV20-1 SASGRRTEAF
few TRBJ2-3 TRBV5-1 ASSLAPLAGPSTDTQY
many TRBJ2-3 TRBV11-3 ASSAFGGTDTQY
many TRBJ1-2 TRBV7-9 ASSLARGFGYT
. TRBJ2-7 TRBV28 ASSETGIAYEQY
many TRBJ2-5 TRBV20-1 SAVTSGGNTQETQY
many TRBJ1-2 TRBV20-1 SALGRDYGYT
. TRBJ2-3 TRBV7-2 ASSSDTWTDTQY
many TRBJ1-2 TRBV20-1 SAGVSNYGYT
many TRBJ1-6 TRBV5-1 ASSSGNSPLH
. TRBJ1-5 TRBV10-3 AISESRTEYDQPQH
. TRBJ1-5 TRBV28 ASSLLGPYRPQH
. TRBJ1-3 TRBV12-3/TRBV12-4 ASSPSASRGNTIY
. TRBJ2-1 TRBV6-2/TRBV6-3 ASRQRGVAEQF
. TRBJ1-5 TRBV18 ASSPGARQPQH
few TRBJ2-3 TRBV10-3 AISASSGATDTQY
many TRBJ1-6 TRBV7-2 ASSLARGDNSPLH
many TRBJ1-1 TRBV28 ASSGPMVTEAF
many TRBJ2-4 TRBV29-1 SVAAPMERAKNIQY
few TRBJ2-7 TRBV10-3 AISESRSQVNEQY